This T cell receptor beta chain was observed in a study of T cells in Graves' hyperthyroidism and ophthalmopathy. Overall study context: Blood was drawn when the patient was first diagnosed and still untreated.

Newly diagnosed hyperthyroidism, duration under 2 months, in patients aged 18 to 65. Amplification of TCR beta CDR3 regions was performed using RNA transcripts as template. The HTBI set primed first-round TCR CDR3 RT-PCR. TCRdb analysed the multiplex PCR reads with MiXCR anew, one entry per CDR3 protein. The table records some 690,000 distinct CDR3 sequences, roughly 17% of them present only once. There are many counts of this clonotype. The sequencing input was blood. This TCR was sampled from a man aged 50 or older with Graves' hyperthyroidism.

In nucleotides, the CDR3 is TGCGCCAGCAGCACCCGGGGCGACACTGAAGCTTTCTTT. Translation gives CASSTRGDTEAFF. The gene calls are TRBV5-1 and TRBJ1-1; tentatively, D is TRBD1 (5 bases). Germline V gene lookup returns CDR1 SGHRS and CDR2 YFSETQ. Between the trimmed V and J ends, which lost 4 bases and 3 bases, there was a span of 10 bases. The CDR3 consists of 13 residues.